The 29 T cell receptor beta chains in this list originate from one sample, sequenced in a study of beta chain features in type 1 diabetes. The investigators reverse transcribed all of the isolated RNA, so they sequenced expressed TCRB transcripts. The method was immunoSEQ multiplex PCR; TCRdb's version includes in-frame clones alone and lacks a portion of them. This table holds about 160,000 clones, approximately 8.4% found once. The sequencing sample was made of central memory CD4+ T cells from blood. The source is a woman aged 18-29 years in good health.

The chain combines TRBV5-6 with TRBJ1-2; 8 positions match TRBD1. Per the germline V gene, CDR1 is SGHDT and CDR2 is YYEEEE. The V gene end was trimmed by 6 bases and the J gene end by 2 bases; junction bases not matched to a gene: 6. The CDR3 length is 14 residues. CDR3 region: CASTKDRVNYGYTF. CDR3 DNA sequence: TGTGCCAGCACCAAGGACAGGGTGAACTATGGCTACACCTTC.

The chain combines TRBV18 with TRBJ1-1; 8 bases match TRBD1. This CDR3 contains 12 residues. CDR1 KGHSH and CDR2 LQKENI come from the germline V gene. V gave up 4 bases and J gave up 7 bases; unmatched junction bases: 2. Written as DNA, the CDR3 is TGTGCCAGCTCACACGGACAGGGTGAAGCTTTCTTT. Protein sequence: CASSHGQGEAFF.

This clone showed up just a few times. The chain recombines TRBV9 with TRBJ2-1, with 13 bases aligning to TRBD2. The CDR3 totals 17 residues. Germline values: CDR1 SGDLS, CDR2 YYNGEE. Germline trimming cut 0 bases from V and 5 bases from J; bases unmatched to any gene: 5. CDR3 sequence (DNA): TGTGCCAGCAGCGTAGGGACTAGCGGGAGCTTGGACAATGAGCAGTTCTTC. Translation: CASSVGTSGSLDNEQFF.

This clone was seen many times. The rearrangement joins TRBV2 to TRBJ1-1; 10 bases align to TRBD1. Germline CDR1 and CDR2: SNHLY and FYNNEI. The CDR3 contains 16 residues. The junction had 11 bases not matched to a gene; V was cut back by 5 bases and J by 5 bases. The CDR3 here is CASSKTGTGESTEAFF. The CDR3 DNA follows: TGTGCCAGCAGTAAAACCGGGACAGGGGAGAGTACTGAAGCTTTCTTT.

This chain links TRBV4-2 with TRBJ2-3; 12 nucleotides match TRBD2. J lost 1 base, V lost 5 bases, and 7 bases had no gene match. CDR3 length: 17 amino acids. Germline-derived CDR1 and CDR2 are LGHNA and YNFKEQ. This CDR3 reads CASSKRLAGDRTDTQYF. The CDR3 DNA reads as TGTGCCAGCAGCAAAAGACTAGCGGGAGACCGCACAGATACGCAGTATTTT.

The chain joins TRBV7-3 to TRBJ2-3; D gene unclear. Germline assignment: CDR1 SGHTA and CDR2 FQGTGA. The CDR3 totals 13 residues. V lost 4 bases, J lost 5 bases, and 10 bases lay in between. The CDR3 DNA is TGTGCCAGCAGCTCTGATAGCTTAGATACGCAGTATTTT. Translating it yields CASSSDSLDTQYF.

The V call is TRBV6-1, the J call TRBJ2-5; weak D call: TRBD1 (5 bases). Trimming removed 1 base from V and 6 bases from J, with 12 bases in between. CDR1 MNHNS and CDR2 SASEGT come from the germline V gene. The CDR3 runs to 14 residues. In DNA form, the CDR3 reads TGTGCCAGCAGTGAAGTGGCAGGGTGGCAGACCCAGTACTTC. This gives the protein CASSEVAGWQTQYF.

This clone was observed a few times. This sample also contains other DNA sequences that code for the same CDR3. V gene TRBV19 combines with J gene TRBJ2-2, with D unclear. Germline loops: CDR1 LNHDA, CDR2 SQIVND (reference sequence). The CDR3 extends over 13 amino acids. Trimming cost V 4 bases and J 1 base, with 4 bases left between them. CDR3 DNA sequence: TGTGCCAGTAGTACGGGGAACACCGGGGAGCTGTTTTTT. It specifies CASSTGNTGELFF.

This clone was observed a few times. This rearrangement joins TRBV10-3 to TRBJ2-2; D gene unclear. Trimming stripped 4 bases from V and 0 bases from J, with 6 bases between. There are 14 residues in the CDR3. Germline V gene lookup returns CDR1 ENHRY and CDR2 SYGVKD. CDR3 loop: CAISGVTNTGELFF. The CDR3 coding sequence is TGTGCCATCAGTGGCGTCACGAACACCGGGGAGCTGTTTTTT.

This clone has just a few counts. The chain uses TRBV15 and TRBJ2-3; 9 bases map to TRBD2. Germline-derived CDR1 and CDR2 are LNHNV and YYDKDF (reference sequence). The CDR3 runs to 16 residues. J lost 1 base, V lost 0 bases, and 2 bases had no gene match. CDR3 bases: TGTGCCACCAGCAGAGATCAGCGGGGGGGCACAGATACGCAGTATTTT. As protein: CATSRDQRGGTDTQYF.

The V gene is TRBV9, the J gene TRBJ2-3, with D tentatively TRBD2 (5 bases). The CDR3 is made up of 15 amino acids. Trimming took off 1 base at V and 4 bases at J, with 13 bases between the two ends. Germline V gene data show CDR1 as SGDLS and CDR2 as YYNGEE. The CDR3 loop is CASSVRSGEPDTQYF. DNA for the CDR3: TGTGCCAGCAGCGTACGAAGCGGTGAGCCAGATACGCAGTATTTT.

The sample holds a few counts of this clone. The junction shows a germline mismatch at one end, possibly a read error. J is TRBJ2-7 and V is TRBV6-1; D perhaps matches TRBD1 (7 bases). The CDR3 has 13 amino acids. Germline CDR1 reads MNHNS; CDR2 reads SASEGT. CDR3 bases: TGTGCCAGCAGGCGGGACAGCGACTACGCGCAGTACTTC. Translated, it gives CASRRDSDYAQYF.

The chain recombines TRBV29-1 with TRBJ2-6; no firm D call. Trimming shortened V by 4 bases and J by 0 bases, and 7 bases separated the two germline ends. The CDR3 runs 14 residues. Germline V gene sequence: CDR1 SQVTM, CDR2 ANQGSEA. CDR3 sequence reads: CSVGVSSGANVLTF. The CDR3 nucleotides are TGCAGCGTTGGAGTTAGCTCTGGGGCCAACGTCCTGACTTTC.

This clone was recorded a few times. The V and J genes are TRBV5-1 and TRBJ2-6; TRBD2 might be the D (5 bases). This CDR3 contains 16 residues. Germline lookup yields CDR1 SGHRS and CDR2 YFSETQ. The ends were cut back, 2 bases at V and 0 bases at J, with 9 bases in the middle. CDR3 region: CASSFSGGSGANVLTF. CDR3 bases: TGCGCCAGCAGCTTCTCAGGAGGCTCTGGGGCCAACGTCCTGACTTTC.

This clone was seen a handful of times. The chain links TRBV11-1 to TRBJ2-2; 14 nucleotides match TRBD2. Trimming took 5 bases from V and 6 from J; bases not matched to a gene: 5. The CDR3 has 16 residues. The germline gives CDR1 SGHAT, CDR2 FQDESV (reference sequence). Here the CDR3 DNA reads TGTGCCAGCAGCATTTCGGGACTAGCGGGAGCCGGGGAGCTGTTTTTT. Translation gives CASSISGLAGAGELFF. The full variable domain, in which reference TRBV11-1 and TRBJ2-2 provide the parts outside the CDR3, is EAEVAQSPRYKITEKSQAVAFWCDPISGHATLYWYRQILGQGPELLVQFQDESVVDDSQLPKDRFSAERLKGVDSTLKIQPAELGDSAMYLCASSISGLAGAGELFFGEGSRLTVL.

This clone was detected a few times. This chain connects TRBV29-1 to TRBJ2-3; 12 bases line up with TRBD2. The V gene's germline CDR1 is SQVTM and CDR2 ANQGSEA. The CDR3 has 16 residues. V shed 4 bases, J shed 5 bases, and the junction held 10 bases outside the gene matches. The CDR3 here is CSVGLAGVGHRDTQYF. CDR3 sequence (DNA): TGCAGCGTTGGACTAGCGGGAGTCGGCCATAGAGATACGCAGTATTTT.

This chain links TRBV5-1 with TRBJ2-5; D ambiguous. Looked up from germline, CDR1 is SGHRS and CDR2 is YFSETQ. The CDR3 is made up of 11 amino acids. Trimming left V 5 bases short and J 4 bases short, with 6 bases between. Here the CDR3 DNA reads TGCGCCAGCAGTTACGGAGAGACCCAGTACTTC. Translating gives CASSYGETQYF.

This sequence joins TRBV5-4 and TRBJ2-7, with 10 positions matching TRBD1. Per germline, CDR1 SGHNT and CDR2 YYREEE (reference sequence). This CDR3 has 14 residues. Unmatched junction bases numbered 3, after V lost 4 bases and J lost 2 bases. The CDR3 region is CASSRGQGTYEQYF. The CDR3 DNA reads TGTGCCAGCAGCCGGGGACAGGGGACCTACGAGCAGTACTTC.

This clone occurred a few times. The chain couples TRBV4-1 to TRBJ2-3, with D hard to call. V lost 0 bases and J 1 base, leaving 8 bases between the germline ends. This CDR3 contains 15 residues. CDR1 and CDR2 from the germline V gene are MGHRA and YSYEKL. This chain's CDR3 is CASSQDAVGTDTQYF. DNA for the CDR3: TGCGCCAGCAGCCAAGATGCGGTAGGCACAGATACGCAGTATTTT.

Only a few counts were recorded for this clone. This sample also contains other DNA sequences that code for the same CDR3. The chain recombines TRBV7-6 with TRBJ2-7, with 8 positions matching TRBD1. This CDR3 is 15 amino acids long. Germline V gene sequence: CDR1 SGHVS, CDR2 FNYEAQ. J lost 2 bases, V lost 5 bases, and 8 bases had no gene match. CDR3 protein: CASSPIPGQAYEQYF. CDR3 bases: TGTGCCAGCAGCCCCATACCGGGACAGGCCTACGAGCAGTACTTC.

There are a few counts of this clone. The rearrangement links TRBV30 to TRBJ2-1, with 8 bases fitting TRBD1. From germline, CDR1 is GTSNPN and CDR2 SVGIG (reference sequence). The trim removed 2 bases at V and 8 bases at J, leaving 5 bases unmatched. The CDR3 has 13 residues. CDR3: CAWSNQGADEQFF. The CDR3 nucleotides read TGTGCCTGGAGTAACCAGGGGGCCGATGAGCAGTTCTTC.

This clone was detected only a few times. The chain couples TRBV7-2 to TRBJ2-7, with 8 bases aligning to TRBD1. Germline trimming cut 5 bases from V and 5 bases from J; bases unmatched to any gene: 8. This CDR3 comprises 14 residues. Germline CDR1 and CDR2: SGHTA and FQGNSA. CDR3 sequence (DNA): TGTGCCAGCAGCACCAGGACAGGGTTTAACGAGCAGTACTTC. Its translation: CASSTRTGFNEQYF.

The chain has TRBV5-1 and TRBJ1-4, with D perhaps TRBD1 (5 bases). The germline gives CDR1 SGHRS, CDR2 YFSETQ. CDR3 length equals 18 residues. Trimming pared 1 base from V and 11 bases from J, leaving 27 bases between. The CDR3 is CASSLSLASGAGEGKLFF. The DNA for the CDR3 is TGCGCCAGCAGCTTGTCCCTGGCTTCTGGGGCAGGTGAAGGGAAACTGTTTTTT.

This clone was counted between two and nine times. The chain combines TRBV2 with TRBJ1-2; a weak D match, TRBD1 (5 bases). V was clipped by 3 bases and J by 3 bases, with 14 bases between them. CDR1 and CDR2 from the germline V gene are SNHLY and FYNNEI. The CDR3 is 15 residues long. The CDR3 DNA reads TGTGCCAGCAGTGAGGGAAGGGGTGGTGACTATGGCTACACCTTC. Its protein is CASSEGRGGDYGYTF. Drawing the rest from reference TRBV2 and TRBJ1-2, the complete variable domain is EPEVTQTPSHQVTQMGQEVILRCVPISNHLYFYWYRQILGQKVEFLVSFYNNEISEKSEIFDDQFSVERPDGSNFTLKIRSTKLEDSAMYFCASSEGRGGDYGYTFGSGTRLTVV.

This clone was observed a few times. V usage is TRBV9 and J usage is TRBJ1-4, with 7 positions matching TRBD1. Trimming took 3 bases from V and 8 from J; bases not matched to a gene: 10. This CDR3 has 15 amino acids. The germline CDR1 and CDR2 sequences are SGDLS and YYNGEE. The CDR3 is CASSATDRAGEKLFF. CDR3 DNA: TGTGCCAGCAGCGCCACTGACAGGGCGGGGGAAAAACTGTTTTTT.

This clone has only a few counts. This chain connects TRBV2 to TRBJ1-5, with a weak D call TRBD1 (6 bases). Germline CDR1 SNHLY, CDR2 FYNNEI. Deletions cut 8 bases from V and 0 bases from J, with 11 bases between. The CDR3 contains 14 residues. CDR3 DNA sequence: TGTGCCAGCGGACAGACCTTTAGCAATCAGCCCCAGCATTTT. Translation: CASGQTFSNQPQHF.

Turning to this clone: Within the sample, other DNA sequences also encode this same CDR3. This sequence joins TRBV11-2 and TRBJ2-1, with TRBD2 matching over 10 bases. The CDR3 contains 18 residues. Germline trimming cut 0 bases from V and 2 bases from J; bases unmatched to any gene: 7. CDR1 SGHAT and CDR2 FQNNGV come from the germline V gene. The chain's CDR3 is CASSLDQGGTSAYNEQFF. CDR3 DNA: TGTGCCAGCAGCTTAGATCAGGGTGGGACTAGCGCCTACAATGAGCAGTTCTTC.

This clone was seen a few times. This chain joins TRBV2 and TRBJ1-2, with 8 bases lining up with TRBD1. The V and J ends lost 5 bases and 8 bases, in that order; junction bases with no gene match: 13. The CDR3 covers 15 residues. CDR1 and CDR2 (germline): SNHLY, FYNNEI. The CDR3 region is CASSSSGQGVQGYTF. CDR3 in DNA: TGTGCCAGCAGTTCCTCCGGACAGGGAGTCCAGGGCTACACCTTC.

This clone appeared a few times. V and J are TRBV7-9 and TRBJ2-2; 9 nucleotides line up with TRBD1. This CDR3 is built from 18 residues. Per germline, CDR1 SEHNR and CDR2 FQNEAQ (reference sequence). Trimming cost V 2 bases and J 1 base; bases outside gene matches: 8. As DNA, the CDR3 is TGTGCCAGCAGCTTAAGAATCGGGACAGGGATGAACACCGGGGAGCTGTTTTTT. Translated: CASSLRIGTGMNTGELFF.